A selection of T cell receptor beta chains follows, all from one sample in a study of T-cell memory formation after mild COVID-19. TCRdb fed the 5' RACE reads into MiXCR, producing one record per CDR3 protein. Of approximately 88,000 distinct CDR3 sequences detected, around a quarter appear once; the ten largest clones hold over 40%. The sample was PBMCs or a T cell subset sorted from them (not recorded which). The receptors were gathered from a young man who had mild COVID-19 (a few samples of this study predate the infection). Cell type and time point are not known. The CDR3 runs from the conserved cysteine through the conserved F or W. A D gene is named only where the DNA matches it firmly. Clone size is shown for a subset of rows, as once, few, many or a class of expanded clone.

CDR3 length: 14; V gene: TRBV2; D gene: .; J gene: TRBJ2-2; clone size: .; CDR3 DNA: TGTGCCAGCAGTGAAGGGCCAGGCACCGGGGAGCTGTTTTTT; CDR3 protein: CASSEGPGTGELFF
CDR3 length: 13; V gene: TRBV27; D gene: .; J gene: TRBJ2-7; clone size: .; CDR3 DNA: TGTGCCAGCAGTTTGCAGGCCTCCTACGAGCAGTACTTC; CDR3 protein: CASSLQASYEQYF
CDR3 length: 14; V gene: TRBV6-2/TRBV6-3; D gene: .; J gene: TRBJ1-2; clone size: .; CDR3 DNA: TGTGCCAGCAGCTGGGTTTCGGCTAACTATGGCTACACCTTC; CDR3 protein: CASSWVSANYGYTF
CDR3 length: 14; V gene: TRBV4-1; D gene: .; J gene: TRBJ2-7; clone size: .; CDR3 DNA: TGCGCCAGCAGCCAAGCGGACAGAGATTACGAGCAGTACTTC; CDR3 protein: CASSQADRDYEQYF
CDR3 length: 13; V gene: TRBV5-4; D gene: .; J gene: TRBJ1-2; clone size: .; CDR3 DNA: TGTGCCAGCAGCTTGGATCCCTCAGGCCACTACACCTTC; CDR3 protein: CASSLDPSGHYTF
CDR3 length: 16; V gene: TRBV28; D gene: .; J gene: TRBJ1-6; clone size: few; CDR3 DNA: TGTGCCAGCAGTTTTCTCGGGGGAGGTGAGAATTCACCCCTCCACTTT; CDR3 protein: CASSFLGGGENSPLHF
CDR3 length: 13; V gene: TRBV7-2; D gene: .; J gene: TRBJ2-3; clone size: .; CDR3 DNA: TGTGCCAGCAGCTCCAGAAAGCCTCAAGCGCAGTATTTT; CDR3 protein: CASSSRKPQAQYF
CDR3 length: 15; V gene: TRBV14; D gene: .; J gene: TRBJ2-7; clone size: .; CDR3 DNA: TGTGCCAGCAGCCAAACCGGGACCTTATACTACGAGCAGTACTTC; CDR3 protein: CASSQTGTLYYEQYF
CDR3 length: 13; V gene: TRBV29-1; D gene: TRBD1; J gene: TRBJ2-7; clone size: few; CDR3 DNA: TGCAGCGTTGAAGGGACAGGGCCCTACGAGCAGTACTTC; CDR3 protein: CSVEGTGPYEQYF
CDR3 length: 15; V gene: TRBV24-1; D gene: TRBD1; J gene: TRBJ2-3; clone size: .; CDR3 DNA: TGTGCCACCAGTGATGTGGACAGGGGCGGAGATACGCAGTATTTT; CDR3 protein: CATSDVDRGGDTQYF
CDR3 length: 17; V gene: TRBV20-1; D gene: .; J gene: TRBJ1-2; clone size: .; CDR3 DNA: TGCAGTGCTAGAGGCCTTTTGGAGCCAAGGGGAAACTATGGCTACACCTTC; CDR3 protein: CSARGLLEPRGNYGYTF
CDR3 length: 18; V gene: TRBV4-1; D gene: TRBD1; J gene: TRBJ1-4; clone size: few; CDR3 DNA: TGCGCCAGCAGCGCCGGGACAGGGGGCTGGAAGACTAATGAAAAACTGTTTTTT; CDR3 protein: CASSAGTGGWKTNEKLFF
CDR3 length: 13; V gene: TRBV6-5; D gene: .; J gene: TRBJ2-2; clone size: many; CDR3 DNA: TGTGCCAGCGTGGAGGGGAACACCGGGGAGCTGTTTTTT; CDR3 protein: CASVEGNTGELFF
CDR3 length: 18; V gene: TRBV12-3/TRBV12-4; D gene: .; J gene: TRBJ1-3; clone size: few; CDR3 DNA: TGTGCCAGCAGTTTAGGGGCTCGACAGCTTGCCTCTGGAAACACCATATATTTT; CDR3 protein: CASSLGARQLASGNTIYF
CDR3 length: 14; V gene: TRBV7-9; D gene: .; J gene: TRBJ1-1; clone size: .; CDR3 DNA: TGTGCCAGCAGCTCAGAGGGTGTGGGGATAGAAGCTTTCTTT; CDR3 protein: CASSSEGVGIEAFF
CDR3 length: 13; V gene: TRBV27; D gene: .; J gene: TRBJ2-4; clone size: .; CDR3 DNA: TGTGCCAGCAGTTTCGCCGGGAAAAACATTCAGTACTTC; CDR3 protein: CASSFAGKNIQYF
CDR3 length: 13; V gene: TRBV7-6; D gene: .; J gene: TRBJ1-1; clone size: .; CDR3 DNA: TGTGCCAGCAGCGCCGGCGTAGAAACTGAAGCTTTCTTT; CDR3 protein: CASSAGVETEAFF
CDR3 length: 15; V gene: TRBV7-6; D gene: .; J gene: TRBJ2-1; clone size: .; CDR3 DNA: TGTGCCAGCAGCTTGTTGGGGAAGGTGAACAATGAGCAGTTCTTC; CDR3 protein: CASSLLGKVNNEQFF
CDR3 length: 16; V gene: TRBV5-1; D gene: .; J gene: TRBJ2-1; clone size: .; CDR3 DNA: TGCGCCAGCAGCATATCACCCGGGACTCCGTACAATGAGCAGTTCTTC; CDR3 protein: CASSISPGTPYNEQFF
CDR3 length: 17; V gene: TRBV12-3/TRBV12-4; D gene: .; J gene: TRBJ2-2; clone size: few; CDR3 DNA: TGTGCCAGCAGTTTTAAGGGCTGGGGGGCCGGTTCCGGGGAGCTGTTTTTT; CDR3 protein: CASSFKGWGAGSGELFF
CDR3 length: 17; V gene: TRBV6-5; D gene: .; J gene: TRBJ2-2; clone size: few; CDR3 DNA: TGTGCCAGCAGTTACTCGATAGGCAGTGCGAACACCGGGGAGCTGTTTTTT; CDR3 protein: CASSYSIGSANTGELFF
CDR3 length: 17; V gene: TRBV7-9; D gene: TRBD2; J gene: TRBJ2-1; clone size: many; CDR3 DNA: TGTGCCAGCAGCTCAATCGACGGGGAGGGTCGGGGCAATGAGCAGTTCTTC; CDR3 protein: CASSSIDGEGRGNEQFF
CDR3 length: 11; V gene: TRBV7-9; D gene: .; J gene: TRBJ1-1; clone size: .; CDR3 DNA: TGTGCCACCCAGGTAAACACTGAAGCTTTCTTT; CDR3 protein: CATQVNTEAFF
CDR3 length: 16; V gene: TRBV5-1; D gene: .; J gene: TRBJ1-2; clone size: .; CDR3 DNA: TGCGCCAGCAGCTTGGATCGTGGGGTTATCAACTATGGCTACACCTTC; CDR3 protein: CASSLDRGVINYGYTF
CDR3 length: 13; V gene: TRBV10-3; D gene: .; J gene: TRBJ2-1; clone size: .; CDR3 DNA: TGTGCCATCAGTGAAATCGACAGTCGGGAGCAGTTCTTC; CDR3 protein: CAISEIDSREQFF
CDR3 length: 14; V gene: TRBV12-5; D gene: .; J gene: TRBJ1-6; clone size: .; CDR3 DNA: TGTGCTAGTGGTAAACATGAGTCTTGGTCACCCCTCCACTTT; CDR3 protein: CASGKHESWSPLHF
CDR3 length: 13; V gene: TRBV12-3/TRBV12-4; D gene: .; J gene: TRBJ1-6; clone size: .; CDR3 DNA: TGTGCCAGCAGTTTCCCGATTAATTCACCCCTCCACTTT; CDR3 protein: CASSFPINSPLHF
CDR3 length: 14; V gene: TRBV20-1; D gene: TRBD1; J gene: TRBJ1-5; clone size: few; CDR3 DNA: TGCAGTGCAGGAGGGGACAGAAAGGATCAGCCCCAGCATTTT; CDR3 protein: CSAGGDRKDQPQHF
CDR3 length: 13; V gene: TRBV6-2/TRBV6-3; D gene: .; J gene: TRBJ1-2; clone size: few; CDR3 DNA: TGTGCCAGCAGTTACTCGTTATCCTATGGCTACACCTTC; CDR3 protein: CASSYSLSYGYTF